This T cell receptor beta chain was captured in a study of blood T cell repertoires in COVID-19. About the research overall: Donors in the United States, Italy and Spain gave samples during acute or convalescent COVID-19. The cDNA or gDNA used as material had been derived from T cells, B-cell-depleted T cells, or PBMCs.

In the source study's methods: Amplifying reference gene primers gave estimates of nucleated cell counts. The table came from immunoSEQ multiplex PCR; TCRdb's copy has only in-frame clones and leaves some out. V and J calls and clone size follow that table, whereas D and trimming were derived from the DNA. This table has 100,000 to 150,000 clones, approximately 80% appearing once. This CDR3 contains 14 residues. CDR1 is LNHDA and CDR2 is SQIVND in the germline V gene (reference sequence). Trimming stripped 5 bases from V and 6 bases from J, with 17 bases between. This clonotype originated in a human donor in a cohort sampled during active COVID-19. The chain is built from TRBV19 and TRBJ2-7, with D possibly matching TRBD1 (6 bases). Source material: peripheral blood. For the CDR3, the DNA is TGTGCCAGTAGTGCCCACCAACAGGGATCCGAGCAGTACTTC. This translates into CASSAHQQGSEQYF.